A selection of T cell receptor beta chains follows, all from one sample in a study of human T cells and chemical hapten exposure. TCRdb recomputed calls from the RACE reads with MiXCR, one row per CDR3 protein. The sample lists around 71,000 distinct CDR3 sequences, around 9.5% occurring once. Sequencing used whole blood, obtained in connection with sensitization to the hapten diphenylcyclopropenone (DPC). These receptor sequences come from a woman aged 40 to 49 with alopecia areata. Some clones in this sample may be carry-over from other donors' samples. CDR3s leave out the opening cysteine and the closing phenylalanine or tryptophan. Fields, in order: V gene, CDR3 protein.

TRBV7-2	ASRGPPTGKLRGEQF
TRBV25-1	ASSEDRQNTEAF
TRBV6-2/TRBV6-3	ASSPGTASTDTQY
TRBV7-6	ASSSRDTVGDSPLH
TRBV5-1	ASSFQGPISYEQY
TRBV7-2	ASSAQVVSPLH
TRBV20-1	SAFARGATGELF
TRBV5-1	ASSSLGQGNTEAF
TRBV19	ASSIIGTTNNQPQH
TRBV30	AWSPDSQGGYGYT
TRBV12-3/TRBV12-4	ASEASTGLGEQY
TRBV30	AWGGQGVNYEQY
TRBV7-9	ASSTIRDSGKEAF
TRBV11-1	ASSSRIDYEQY
TRBV19	ASKKRGGRNNEQF
TRBV11-2	ASSLDRDNEQF
TRBV20-1	SAREPGSYNSPLH
TRBV5-4	ASSSMTRSTDTQY
TRBV20-1	SARTGLIYNEQF
TRBV3-1	ASSRIFDRSLQF
TRBV14	ASSQDYRDTEAF
TRBV4-2	ASSQEGPGLAVADTQY
TRBV19	ASSMESGVNTEAF
TRBV21-1	ASSKYQGQGADTGELF
TRBV7-9	ASSSPVGGPPDTQY
TRBV6-5	ASSVTGGRYGYT
TRBV7-2	ASSPTSGGVNEQF
TRBV6-6	ASSYEEMNTEAF
TRBV10-2	AIGGNRVGDSYGYT
TRBV14	ASSQENEQY
TRBV10-3	AISVRDGTKGGYGYT
TRBV9	ASRDTYYGYT